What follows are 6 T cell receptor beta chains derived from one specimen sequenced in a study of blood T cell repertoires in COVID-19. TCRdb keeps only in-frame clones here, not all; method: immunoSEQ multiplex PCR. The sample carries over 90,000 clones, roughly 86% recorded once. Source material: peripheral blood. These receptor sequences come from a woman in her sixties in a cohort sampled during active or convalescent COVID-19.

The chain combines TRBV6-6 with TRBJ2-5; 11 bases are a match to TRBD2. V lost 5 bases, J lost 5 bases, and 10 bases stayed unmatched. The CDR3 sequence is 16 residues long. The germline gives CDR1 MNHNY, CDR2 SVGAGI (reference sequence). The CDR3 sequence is CASSPTWLAGGETQYF. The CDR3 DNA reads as TGTGCCAGCAGTCCTACCTGGCTAGCGGGGGGCGAGACCCAGTACTTC.

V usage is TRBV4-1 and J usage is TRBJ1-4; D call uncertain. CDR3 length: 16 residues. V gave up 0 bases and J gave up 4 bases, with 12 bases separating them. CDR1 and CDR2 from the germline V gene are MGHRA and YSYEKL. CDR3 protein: CASSQDIGTVNEKLFF. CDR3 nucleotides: TGCGCCAGCAGCCAAGATATAGGCACAGTTAATGAAAAACTGTTTTTT.

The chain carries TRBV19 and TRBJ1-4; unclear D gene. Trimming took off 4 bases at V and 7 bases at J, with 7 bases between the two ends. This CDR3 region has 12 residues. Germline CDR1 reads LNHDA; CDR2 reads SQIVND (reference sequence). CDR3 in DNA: TGTGCCAGTAGTACCGTCGTTGAAAAACTGTTTTTT. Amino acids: CASSTVVEKLFF.

CDR3 bases: TGCAGCGTTGTGGGACTAGCGGGGGCCCAAACCACAGATACGCAGTATTTT. Its protein product is CSVVGLAGAQTTDTQYF. The chain uses TRBV29-1 and TRBJ2-3; 14 positions match TRBD2. The ends lost 4 bases at V and 2 bases at J; junction bases unmatched: 8. The length of the CDR3 is 17 residues. Germline CDR1 SQVTM, CDR2 ANQGSEA.

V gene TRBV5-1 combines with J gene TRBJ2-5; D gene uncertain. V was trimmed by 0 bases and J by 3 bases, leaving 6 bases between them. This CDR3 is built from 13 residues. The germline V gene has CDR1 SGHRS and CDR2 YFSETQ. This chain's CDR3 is CASSLGTEETQYF. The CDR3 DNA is TGCGCCAGCAGCTTGGGTACAGAAGAGACCCAGTACTTC.

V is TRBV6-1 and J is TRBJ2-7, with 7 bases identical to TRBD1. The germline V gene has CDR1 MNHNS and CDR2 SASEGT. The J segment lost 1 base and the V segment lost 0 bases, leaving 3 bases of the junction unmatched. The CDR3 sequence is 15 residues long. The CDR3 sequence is CASSEAPGQSYEQYF. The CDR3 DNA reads TGTGCCAGCAGTGAAGCGCCGGGACAGTCCTACGAGCAGTACTTC.